The 22 T cell receptor beta chains given below trace back to one sample, sequenced in a study of blood T cell repertoires in COVID-19. Sequencing used immunoSEQ multiplex PCR; TCRdb keeps in-frame clones, though not all of them. The sample has around 160,000 clones; approximately 80% are singletons. The sequenced sample was peripheral blood. All receptors derive from a man in his 60s with active or convalescent COVID-19.

The gene calls are TRBV28 and TRBJ2-1, with 9 bases matching TRBD2. The CDR3 spans 16 residues. Germline CDR1 and CDR2: MDHEN and SYDVKM. Trimming at V came to 2 bases and at J to 7 bases, leaving 9 bases not matched to a gene. CDR3 residues: CASSLRVGSGSNEQFF. For the CDR3, the DNA is TGTGCCAGCAGTTTACGTGTGGGTAGCGGGAGTAATGAGCAGTTCTTC.

J is TRBJ1-4 and V is TRBV5-4, with D maybe TRBD1 (6 bases). From germline, CDR1 is SGHNT and CDR2 YYREEE (reference sequence). The CDR3 contains 15 residues. With 4 bases removed from V and 4 bases from J, the gap between germline ends came to 14 bases. The CDR3 sequence is CASSRGQLNNEKLFF. CDR3 in DNA: TGTGCCAGCAGCCGAGGACAGTTAAATAATGAAAAACTGTTTTTT.

The chain carries TRBV12-3 or TRBV12-4 and TRBJ1-6; 8 nucleotides agree with TRBD1. V was pared by 8 bases and J by 9 bases, with 6 bases of the junction left unmatched. The CDR3 sequence is 13 residues long. The CDR3 DNA reads TGTGCCAGCGATCAGGGGGCGAGTTCACCCCTCCACTTT. Protein product: CASDQGASSPLHF.

The CDR3 region is CASSDQAGGPGNEQFF. CDR3 bases: TGTGCCAGCAGTGACCAAGCGGGAGGGCCGGGGAATGAGCAGTTCTTC. The chain carries TRBV6-4 and TRBJ2-1; TRBD2 agrees at 10 bases. In germline, CDR1 is MRHNA, CDR2 SNTAGT. The CDR3 is made up of 16 amino acids. V was pared by 2 bases and J by 7 bases, with 8 bases of the junction left unmatched.

The DNA for the CDR3 is TGTGCCAGCAGCTTAACCCGCCAGGCCGCGGAAGCTTTCTTT. This codes for CASSLTRQAAEAFF. The J gene is TRBJ1-1, the V gene TRBV7-3; D unresolved. The CDR3 has 14 amino acids. The V end lost 0 bases, the J end lost 8 bases, and 13 bases lay between the germline ends. Germline V gene sequence: CDR1 SGHTA, CDR2 FQGTGA.

This sequence joins TRBV7-6 and TRBJ2-1; 8 nucleotides agree with TRBD2. Trimming cost V 5 bases and J 10 bases; bases outside gene matches: 1. There are 11 residues in the CDR3. Germline CDR1 and CDR2: SGHVS and FNYEAQ. The CDR3 region is CASSPGGEQFF. In DNA form, the CDR3 reads TGTGCCAGCAGCCCGGGGGGGGAGCAGTTCTTC.

J is TRBJ2-1 and V is TRBV6-5; 7 nucleotides line up with TRBD1. The junction had 6 bases not matched to a gene; V was cut back by 6 bases and J by 13 bases. The CDR3 is 11 amino acids. CDR1 and CDR2 from the germline V gene are MNHEY and SVGAGI. The CDR3 coding sequence is TGTGCCAGCAGCGCCGGACAGGCCCAGTTCTTC. Protein product: CASSAGQAQFF.

The rearrangement joins TRBV28 to TRBJ1-2; TRBD1 is a possible D gene (5 bases). CDR1 and CDR2 (germline): MDHEN, SYDVKM. This CDR3 comprises 13 residues. The V end lost 5 bases, the J end lost 8 bases, and 15 bases lay between the germline ends. CDR3 residues: CASSRTSLMGYTF. The CDR3 DNA is TGTGCCAGCAGTCGGACATCCTTAATGGGCTACACCTTC.

V and J are TRBV5-4 and TRBJ2-2; D unresolved. Germline V gene data show CDR1 as SGHNT and CDR2 as YYREEE (reference sequence). Trimming removed 5 bases from V and 3 bases from J, with 8 bases in between. The CDR3 runs 13 residues. CDR3 DNA: TGTGCCAGCAGATACTATTACACCGGGGAGCTGTTTTTT. Encoded protein: CASRYYYTGELFF.

This clone was observed a handful of times. The V gene is TRBV7-8, the J gene TRBJ2-1, with D perhaps matching TRBD1 (6 bases). This CDR3 has 15 amino acids. The ends were cut back, 4 bases at V and 9 bases at J, with 19 bases in the middle. Germline CDR1 SGHVS, CDR2 FQNEAQ. The CDR3 region is CASSSNLGGVIEQFF. The CDR3 DNA sequence: TGTGCCAGCAGCTCCAACCTAGGGGGAGTAATTGAGCAGTTCTTC.

The gene calls are TRBV7-9 and TRBJ2-1, with TRBD2 matching 8 bases. Germline loops: CDR1 SEHNR, CDR2 FQNEAQ (reference sequence). The CDR3 is 18 amino acids. J was trimmed by 3 bases and V by 3 bases; bases with no gene match: 13. CDR3 amino acids: CASSLGPGRARSYNEQFF. CDR3 bases: TGTGCCAGCAGCTTGGGGCCCGGGAGGGCCCGGAGCTACAATGAGCAGTTCTTC.

The chain is built from TRBV12-5 and TRBJ2-3; D uncertain. V was clipped by 6 bases and J by 4 bases, with 14 bases between them. The germline gives CDR1 LGHNT, CDR2 FRNRAP. This CDR3 comprises 14 residues. The CDR3: CASGSALSADTQYF. The CDR3 nucleotides read TGTGCTAGTGGGAGCGCCCTGTCAGCAGATACGCAGTATTTT.

This chain uses TRBV28 with TRBJ2-4; no reliable D call. Trimming cost V 5 bases and J 1 base, with 9 bases left between them. From germline, CDR1 is MDHEN and CDR2 SYDVKM. There are 14 residues in the CDR3. The CDR3 DNA reads TGTGCCAGCAGTCGTAGTTTCGCCAAAAACATTCAGTACTTC. This gives the protein CASSRSFAKNIQYF.

The J gene is TRBJ1-2, the V gene TRBV28; 12 positions match TRBD1. V trimming: 6 bases; J trimming: 4 bases; junction bases outside the gene matches: 3. The CDR3 runs 14 residues. Germline V lookup: CDR1 MDHEN, CDR2 SYDVKM. For the CDR3, the DNA is TGTGCCAGCAGATCGGGACAGGGGGCCTATGGCTACACCTTC. It translates to CASRSGQGAYGYTF.

J is TRBJ1-5 and V is TRBV28, with TRBD1 identical over 7 bases. The CDR3 is 14 residues long. Germline CDR1 is MDHEN and CDR2 is SYDVKM. V trimming: 7 bases; J trimming: 1 base; junction bases outside the gene matches: 4. The DNA for the CDR3 is TGTGCCAGCACAGGGGGGTACAGCAATCAGCCCCAGCATTTT. Translated, it gives CASTGGYSNQPQHF.

The chain links TRBV7-9 to TRBJ1-2; TRBD1 agrees at 8 bases. This CDR3 region has 15 residues. Unmatched junction bases numbered 7, after V lost 1 base and J lost 6 bases. Germline lookup yields CDR1 SEHNR and CDR2 FQNEAQ (reference sequence). CDR3 region: CASSLGFDRGHGYTF. The CDR3 DNA reads TGTGCCAGCAGCTTAGGGTTTGACAGGGGTCATGGCTACACCTTC.

The V gene is TRBV11-3, the J gene TRBJ1-1; D is unresolved. The CDR3 length is 14 residues. Germline CDR1 is SGHNT and CDR2 is YENEEA. The V and J ends lost 1 base and 4 bases respectively, with 10 bases between them. The CDR3 bases are TGTGCCAGCAGCTTAGTCGGAGATCGCACTGAAGCTTTCTTT. This gives the protein CASSLVGDRTEAFF.

This clone was found once. Compared with germline, one end of the junction differs, possibly owing to a read error. The chain combines TRBV5-5 with TRBJ1-4, with D maybe TRBD1 (6 bases). The CDR3 runs to 8 residues. Germline V CDR1 and CDR2: SGHKS, YYEKEE (reference sequence). CDR3 in DNA: TGTGCCAGCAGCCCGCAGGGGTTT. The encoded protein is CASSPQGF.

The rearrangement uses TRBV7-8 and TRBJ2-7; TRBD2 matches at 13 bases. The CDR3 is 17 residues long. J lost 2 bases, V lost 5 bases, and 9 bases had no gene match. Germline lookup yields CDR1 SGHVS and CDR2 FQNEAQ. The CDR3 DNA is TGTGCCAGCAGCCCTACTAGCGGGAGGGCGTCCGCCTACGAGCAGTACTTC. Translating it yields CASSPTSGRASAYEQYF.

This clone was recorded only once. The CDR3 spells CASSLDGGFPNYGYTF. The CDR3 nucleotides read TGTGCCAGCAGCTTAGATGGGGGGTTCCCTAACTATGGCTACACCTTC. The rearrangement uses TRBV11-2 and TRBJ1-2; possibly TRBD1 for D (5 bases). Germline-derived CDR1 and CDR2 are SGHAT and FQNNGV. This CDR3 has 16 amino acids. Trimming pared 0 bases from V and 0 bases from J, leaving 11 bases between.

This clone was counted only a few times. The rearrangement joins TRBV11-2 to TRBJ1-6; a weak D match, TRBD1 (6 bases). The CDR3 has 15 amino acids. The V gene lost 3 bases and the J gene lost 8 bases, with 14 bases spanning the gap. Germline V gene lookup returns CDR1 SGHAT and CDR2 FQNNGV. The CDR3 loop is CASSFLGQGHSPLHF. The CDR3 nucleotides are TGTGCCAGCAGCTTTTTGGGACAAGGCCATTCACCCCTCCACTTT.

There are a few counts of this clone. V gene TRBV28 combines with J gene TRBJ1-2; 11 nucleotides agree with TRBD1. The CDR3 consists of 14 residues. Germline values: CDR1 MDHEN, CDR2 SYDVKM. V trimming: 1 base; J trimming: 6 bases; junction bases outside the gene matches: 1. The CDR3 nucleotides read TGTGCCAGCAGTTTATCGGACAGGGGGCATGGCTACACCTTC. Its translation is CASSLSDRGHGYTF.